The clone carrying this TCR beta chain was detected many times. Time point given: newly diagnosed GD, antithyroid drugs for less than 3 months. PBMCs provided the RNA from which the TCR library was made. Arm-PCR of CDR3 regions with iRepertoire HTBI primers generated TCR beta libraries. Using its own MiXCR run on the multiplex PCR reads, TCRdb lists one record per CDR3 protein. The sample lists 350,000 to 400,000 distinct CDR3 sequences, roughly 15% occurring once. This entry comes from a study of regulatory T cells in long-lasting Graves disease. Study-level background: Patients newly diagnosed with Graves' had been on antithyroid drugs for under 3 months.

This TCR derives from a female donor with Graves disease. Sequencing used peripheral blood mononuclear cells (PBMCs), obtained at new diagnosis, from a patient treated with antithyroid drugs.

The CDR3 nucleotides are TGTGCCAGCAGCCTCCGCCGGGCCAACAATGAGCAGTTCTTC. Its translation is CASSLRRANNEQFF. This chain links TRBV7-3 with TRBJ2-1; D is unclear. The germline CDR1 and CDR2 sequences are SGHTA and FQGTGA. V lost 5 bases and J 5 bases, leaving 13 bases between the germline ends. There are 14 residues in the CDR3.